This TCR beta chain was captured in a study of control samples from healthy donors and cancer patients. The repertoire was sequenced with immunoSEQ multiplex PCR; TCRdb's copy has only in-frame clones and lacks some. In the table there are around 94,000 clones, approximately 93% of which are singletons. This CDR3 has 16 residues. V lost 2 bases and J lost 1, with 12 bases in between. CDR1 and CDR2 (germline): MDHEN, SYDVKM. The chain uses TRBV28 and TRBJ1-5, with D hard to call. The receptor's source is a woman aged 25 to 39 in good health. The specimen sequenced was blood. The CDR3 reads CASSLPLGLSNQPQHF. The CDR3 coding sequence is TGTGCCAGCAGTTTACCATTGGGGTTGAGCAATCAGCCCCAGCATTTT.